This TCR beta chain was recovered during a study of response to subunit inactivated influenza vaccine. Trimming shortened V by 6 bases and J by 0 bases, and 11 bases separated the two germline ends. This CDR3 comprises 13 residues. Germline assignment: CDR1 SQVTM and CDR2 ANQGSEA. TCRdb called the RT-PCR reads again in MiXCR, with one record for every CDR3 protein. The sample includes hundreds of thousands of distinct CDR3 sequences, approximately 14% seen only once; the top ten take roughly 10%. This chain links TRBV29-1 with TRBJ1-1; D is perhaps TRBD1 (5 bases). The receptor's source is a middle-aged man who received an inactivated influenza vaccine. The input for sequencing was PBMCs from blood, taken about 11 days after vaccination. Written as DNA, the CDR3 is TGCAGCGTGAGGGGCATGATGAACACTGAAGCTTTCTTT. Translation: CSVRGMMNTEAFF.